The clone carrying this TCR beta chain was seen a single time. The sample belongs to a study of T cell responses to AZD1222 COVID-19 vaccine. Germline loops: CDR1 MNHEY, CDR2 SVGAGI. After removal of 5 bases from V and 2 bases from J, the junction contained 5 bases not matched to a gene. CDR3 length: 14 amino acids. Data came from immunoSEQ multiplex PCR; TCRdb stores just in-frame clones and leaves some out. Among approximately 120,000 clones listed, 90% to 95% were seen once. The origin of this receptor is an adult in good health. Sequencing was performed on peripheral blood, taken on day 0 of AZD1222 vaccination. The chain links TRBV6-5 to TRBJ1-1; 7 bases map to TRBD1. The CDR3 loop is CASSNRQGNTEAFF. CDR3 nucleotide sequence: TGTGCCAGCAGTAACAGACAGGGAAACACTGAAGCTTTCTTT.